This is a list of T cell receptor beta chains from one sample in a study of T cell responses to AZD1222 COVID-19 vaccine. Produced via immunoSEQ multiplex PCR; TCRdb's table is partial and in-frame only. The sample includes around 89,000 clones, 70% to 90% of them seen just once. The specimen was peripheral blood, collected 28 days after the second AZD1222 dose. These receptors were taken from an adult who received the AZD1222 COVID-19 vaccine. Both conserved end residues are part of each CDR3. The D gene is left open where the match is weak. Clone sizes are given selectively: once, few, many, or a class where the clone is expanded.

CASRGRGSEKLFF TGTGCCAGTAGGGGCAGGGGCAGCGAAAAACTGTTTTTT TRBJ1-4 - - TRBV19
CASSQPKGLAGLAGELFF TGTGCCAGCAGCCAACCCAAAGGACTAGCGGGACTTGCCGGGGAGCTGTTTTTT TRBJ2-2 TRBD2 - TRBV3-1/TRBV3-2
CASIRTSGEGNEQFF TGTGCCAGCATACGAACTAGCGGGGAGGGCAATGAGCAGTTCTTC TRBJ2-1 TRBD2 - TRBV7-9
CASSLGGGRTQHF TGTGCCAGCAGTTTAGGGGGGGGCAGGACCCAGCATTTT TRBJ1-5 - - TRBV28
CASSQEGLDYYGYTF TGTGCCAGCAGCCAAGAAGGCCTTGACTACTATGGCTACACCTTC TRBJ1-2 - - TRBV3-1/TRBV3-2
CASSFMGINEKLFF TGCGCCAGCAGCTTTATGGGAATTAATGAAAAACTGTTTTTT TRBJ1-4 - - TRBV5-1
CASRILQGPQETQYF TGTGCCAGCAGGATACTACAGGGGCCCCAAGAGACCCAGTACTTC TRBJ2-5 TRBD1 - TRBV6-5
CASSQASGASFYGYTF TGCGCCAGCAGCCAAGCTTCCGGGGCTTCGTTTTATGGCTACACCTTC TRBJ1-2 - - TRBV4-1
CASSPGEYFRGRNTEAFF TGCGCCAGCAGTCCCGGAGAATATTTCAGGGGGCGGAACACTGAAGCTTTCTTT TRBJ1-1 TRBD1 - TRBV10-1
CASSPGTGAEKLFF TGTGCCAGCTCCCCCGGGACAGGAGCAGAAAAACTGTTTTTT TRBJ1-4 TRBD1 - TRBV18
CASGPGHGNEKLFF TGCGCCAGCGGTCCCGGGCACGGGAATGAAAAACTGTTTTTT TRBJ1-4 - - TRBV5-1
CASSLTRRGRTEAFF TGTGCCAGCAGCTTAACCCGTCGGGGCAGGACTGAAGCTTTCTTT TRBJ1-1 - once TRBV7-3
CASSRPPQTIDGYTF TGTGCCAGCAGCCGCCCCCCTCAGACAATCGATGGCTACACCTTC TRBJ1-2 - - TRBV28
CASSVERGQGLGGYTF TGTGCCAGCAGCGTGGAGAGGGGACAGGGGTTAGGTGGCTACACCTTC TRBJ1-2 TRBD1 many TRBV9
CASRTGSYNEQFF TGTGCCAGCCGGACGGGATCCTACAATGAGCAGTTCTTC TRBJ2-1 - - TRBV19